This T cell receptor beta chain was found in a study of cytomegalovirus exposure and HLA in healthy donors. Study-wide results and caveats: The productive fraction for most TCR beta V segments was about 87% or about 30% in an earlier analysis. A later analysis showed HLA-associated TCR beta chains outstripping equally common others in clonal expansion.

CDR3 size: 14 residues. CDR1 and CDR2 from the germline V gene are SGHDT and YYEEEE. The ends were cut back, 3 bases at V and 0 bases at J, with 9 bases in the middle. As to this clone: Its antigen is currently unknown.

PCR used 60 Vbeta primers and 13 Jbeta primers. Sequenced by immunoSEQ multiplex PCR; TCRdb stores in-frame clones only, minus some. The sample has 200,000 to 250,000 clones, just over 75% seen once; the top ten hold 0.63%. Regarding donors, all were healthy bone marrow donors. Material for sequencing was PBMCs. The V call is TRBV5-6, the J call TRBJ1-1; possibly TRBD1 for D (5 bases). The sequence derives from a man younger than 35 in good health and CMV-seronegative. The CDR3 spells CASSSRQMNTEAFF. CDR3 DNA: TGTGCCAGCAGCTCTAGACAGATGAACACTGAAGCTTTCTTT.